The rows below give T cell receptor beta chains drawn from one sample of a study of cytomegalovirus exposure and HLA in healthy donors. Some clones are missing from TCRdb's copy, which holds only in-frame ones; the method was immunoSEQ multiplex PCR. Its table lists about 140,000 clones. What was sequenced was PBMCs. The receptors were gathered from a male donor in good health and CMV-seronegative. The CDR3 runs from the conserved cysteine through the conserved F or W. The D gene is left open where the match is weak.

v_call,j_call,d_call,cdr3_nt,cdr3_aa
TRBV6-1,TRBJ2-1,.,TGTGCCAGCAAAAGGACAGTGTCCTACAATGAGCAGTTCTTC,CASKRTVSYNEQFF
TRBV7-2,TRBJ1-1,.,TGTGCCAGCAGCCTTAGCGGGGTAGCGGACACTGAAGCTTTCTTT,CASSLSGVADTEAFF
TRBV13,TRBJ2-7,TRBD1,TGTGCCAGCAGCTTGAGGGGACAGAAGTACGAGCAGTACTTC,CASSLRGQKYEQYF
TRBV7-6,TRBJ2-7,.,TGTGCCAGCAGCTCCAGGAACTACGAGCAGTACTTC,CASSSRNYEQYF
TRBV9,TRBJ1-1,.,TGTGCCAGCAGCGAGTACCTTACAGGTGGAGCGGGGAACACTGAAGCTTTCTTT,CASSEYLTGGAGNTEAFF
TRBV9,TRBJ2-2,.,TGTGCCAGCAGCGCTTTAGGCGGGCCGAACACCGGGGAGCTGTTTTTT,CASSALGGPNTGELFF
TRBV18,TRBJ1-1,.,TGTGCCAGCTCTCCTCTTCCATGGGGCACGAACACTGAAGCTTTCTTT,CASSPLPWGTNTEAFF
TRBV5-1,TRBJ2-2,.,TGCGCCAGCAGCCCCCCACTAGCCGCCGGGGAGCTGTTTTTT,CASSPPLAAGELFF
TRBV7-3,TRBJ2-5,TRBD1,TGTGCCAGCAGCCTAACAGGGGCAGGCGAGACCCAGTACTTC,CASSLTGAGETQYF
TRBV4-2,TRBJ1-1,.,TGTGCCAGCAGCCAAGACCGCGGCTCTGTTGAAGCTTTCTTT,CASSQDRGSVEAFF
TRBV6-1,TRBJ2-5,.,TGTGCCAGCAGTGAGGGCCAGGGATGGTCGAAGACCCAGTACTTC,CASSEGQGWSKTQYF
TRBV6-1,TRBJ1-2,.,TGTGCCAGCAGTGAAGCCATTTTTACAGCCCGCTATGGCTACACCTTC,CASSEAIFTARYGYTF
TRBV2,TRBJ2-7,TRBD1,TGTGCCAGCGGGGGACAGGGGGCGAGCGAGCAGTACTTC,CASGGQGASEQYF
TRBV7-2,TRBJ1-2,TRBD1,TGTGCCAGCAGCTACAGGGGTGAGGGGGGCTACACCTTC,CASSYRGEGGYTF
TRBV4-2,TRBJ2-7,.,TGTGCCAGCGCACAGCACAGGGATTCCTACGAGCAGTACTTC,CASAQHRDSYEQYF
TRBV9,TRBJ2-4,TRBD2,TGTGCCAGCAGCGTAGGTGGGACTAGCGGGAGGTTGAACATTCAGTACTTC,CASSVGGTSGRLNIQYF